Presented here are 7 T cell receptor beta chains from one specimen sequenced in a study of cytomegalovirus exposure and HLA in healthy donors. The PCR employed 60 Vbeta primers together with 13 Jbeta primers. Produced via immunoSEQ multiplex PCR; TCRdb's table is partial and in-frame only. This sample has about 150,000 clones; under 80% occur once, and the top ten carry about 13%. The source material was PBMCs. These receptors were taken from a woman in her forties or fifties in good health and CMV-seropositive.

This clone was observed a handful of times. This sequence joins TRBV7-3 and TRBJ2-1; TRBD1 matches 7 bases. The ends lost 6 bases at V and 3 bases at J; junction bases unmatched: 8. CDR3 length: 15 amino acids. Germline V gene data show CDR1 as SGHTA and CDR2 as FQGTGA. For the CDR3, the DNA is TGTGCCAGCAGTTACAGGGGAGAAGTCTACAATGAGCAGTTCTTC. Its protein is CASSYRGEVYNEQFF.

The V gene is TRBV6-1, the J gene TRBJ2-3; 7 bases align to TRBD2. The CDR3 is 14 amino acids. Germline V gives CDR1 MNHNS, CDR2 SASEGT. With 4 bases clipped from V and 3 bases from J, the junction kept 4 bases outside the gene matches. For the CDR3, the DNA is TGTGCCAGCAGTGCGCGGGGGTTTACAGATACGCAGTATTTT. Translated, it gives CASSARGFTDTQYF.

The CDR3 nucleotides are TGTGCCTGGAGTGGGGACAGTCACACCGGGGAGCTGTTTTTT. Translating gives CAWSGDSHTGELFF. The J gene is TRBJ2-2, the V gene TRBV30; 7 nucleotides agree with TRBD1. J was trimmed by 3 bases and V by 1 base; bases with no gene match: 2. The CDR3 runs to 14 residues. Germline CDR1 reads GTSNPN; CDR2 reads SVGIG (reference sequence).

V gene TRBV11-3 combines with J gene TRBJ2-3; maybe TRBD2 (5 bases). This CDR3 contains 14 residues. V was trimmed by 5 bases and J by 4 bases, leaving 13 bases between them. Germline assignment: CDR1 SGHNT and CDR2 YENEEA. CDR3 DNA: TGTGCCAGCAGCCAAAACGGGATCTCAGATACGCAGTATTTT. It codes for CASSQNGISDTQYF. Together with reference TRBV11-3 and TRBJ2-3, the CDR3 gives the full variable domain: EAGVVQSPRYKIIEKKQPVAFWCNPISGHNTLYWYLQNLGQGPELLIRYENEEAVDDSQLPKDRFSAERLKGVDSTLKIQPAELGDSAVYLCASSQNGISDTQYFGPGTRLTVL.

The CDR3 DNA follows: TGTGCCAGCAGTTACTCGTTGGGGGGAACTGCCGAGCAGTACTTC. Protein product: CASSYSLGGTAEQYF. The chain combines TRBV6-5 with TRBJ2-7; tentatively, D is TRBD2 (6 bases). The CDR3 is 15 amino acids. V dropped 0 bases and J dropped 6 bases, with 15 bases sitting between them. From germline, CDR1 is MNHEY and CDR2 SVGAGI.

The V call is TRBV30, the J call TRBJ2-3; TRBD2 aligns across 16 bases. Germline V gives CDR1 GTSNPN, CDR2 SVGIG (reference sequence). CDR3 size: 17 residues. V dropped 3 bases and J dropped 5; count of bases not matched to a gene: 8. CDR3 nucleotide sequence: TGTGCCTGGAGCACGGGACTAGCGGGGGGGCCAGGAGATACGCAGTATTTT. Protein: CAWSTGLAGGPGDTQYF.

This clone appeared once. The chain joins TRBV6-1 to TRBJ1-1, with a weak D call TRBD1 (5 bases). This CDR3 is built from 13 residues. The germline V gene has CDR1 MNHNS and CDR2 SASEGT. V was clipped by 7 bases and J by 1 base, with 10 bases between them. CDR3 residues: CASTFGQNTEAFF. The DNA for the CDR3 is TGTGCCAGCACCTTCGGACAGAACACTGAAGCTTTCTTT.